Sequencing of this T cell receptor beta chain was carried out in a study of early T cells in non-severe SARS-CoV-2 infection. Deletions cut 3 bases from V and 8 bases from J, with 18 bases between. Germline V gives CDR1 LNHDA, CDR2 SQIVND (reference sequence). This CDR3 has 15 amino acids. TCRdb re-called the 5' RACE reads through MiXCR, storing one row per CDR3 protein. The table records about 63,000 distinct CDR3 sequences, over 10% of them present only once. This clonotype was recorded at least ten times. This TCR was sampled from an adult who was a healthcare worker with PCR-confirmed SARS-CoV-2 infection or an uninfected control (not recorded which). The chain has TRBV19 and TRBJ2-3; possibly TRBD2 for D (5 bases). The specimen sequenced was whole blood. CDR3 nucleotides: TGTGCCAGTAGTATTGAGAGGGATCGAGAAGGTACGCAGTATTTT. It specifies CASSIERDREGTQYF.